The 16 T cell receptor beta chains presented below share a single source sample, sequenced in a study of T cell repertoires in cytomegalovirus infection. TCRdb redid the calling of the reads with MiXCR, one entry per CDR3 protein. The sample holds hundreds of thousands of distinct CDR3 sequences, about 42% seen once. These receptors have no identified antigens. Sequenced here: cultured PBMCs, sampled from culture after CMV antigen stimulation. All receptors derive from a human donor in good health (CMV status not recorded). Some clones in this sample may be carry-over from other donors' samples.

This chain links TRBV20-1 with TRBJ1-1, with D possibly matching TRBD1 (6 bases). V was clipped by 5 bases and J by 0 bases, with 19 bases between them. The CDR3 spans 16 residues. Per the germline V gene, CDR1 is DFQATT and CDR2 is SNEGSKA (reference sequence). CDR3 nucleotide sequence: TGCAGTGCTCTCCGGACAGAGACTATAGTGAACACTGAAGCTTTCTTT. This encodes CSALRTETIVNTEAFF.

The chain uses TRBV7-6 and TRBJ2-6; D possibly corresponds to TRBD1 (6 bases). The CDR3 totals 17 residues. The ends were cut back, 4 bases at V and 2 bases at J, with 15 bases in the middle. CDR1 is SGHVS and CDR2 is FNYEAQ in the germline V gene. In nucleotides, the CDR3 is TGTGCCAGCAGCTCGCGCTCGACAGGCACTGGGGCCAACGTCCTGACTTTC. The encoded protein is CASSSRSTGTGANVLTF.

The gene calls are TRBV6-2 or TRBV6-3 and TRBJ1-1, with D perhaps TRBD1 (6 bases). The CDR3 sequence is 13 residues long. V was shortened by 6 bases and J by 4 bases, with 12 bases between the two germline ends. Germline values: CDR1 MNHEY, CDR2 SVGEGT. CDR3 coding DNA: TGTGCCAGCAGATACAGGGAAGGCACTGAAGCTTTCTTT. It codes for CASRYREGTEAFF.

This clonotype was observed a handful of times. The chain couples TRBV7-8 to TRBJ1-6, with no clear D. Germline V gives CDR1 SGHVS, CDR2 FQNEAQ. Deletions cut 5 bases from V and 6 bases from J, with 8 bases between. The CDR3 covers 13 residues. The CDR3 loop reads CASSGQLNSPLHF. CDR3 DNA sequence: TGTGCCAGCAGCGGGCAACTTAATTCACCCCTCCACTTT.

Points on this clonotype: A much bigger clone sits one base away, suggesting this may be a read error. The chain combines TRBV7-2 with TRBJ2-1; a weak D match, TRBD2 (6 bases). The CDR3 extends over 17 amino acids. Germline V gene sequence: CDR1 SGHTA, CDR2 FQGNSA. With 2 bases removed from V and 0 bases from J, the gap between germline ends came to 14 bases. The CDR3 loop reads CASSLLRAGPSYNEQFF. Here the CDR3 DNA reads TGTGCCAGCAGCTTATTGAGGGCGGGACCCTCCTACAATGAGCAGTTCTTC. Full variable domain (outside the CDR3, taken from reference TRBV7-2 and TRBJ2-1): GAGVSQSPSNKVTEKGKDVELRCDPISGHTALYWYRQSLGQGLEFLIYFQGNSAPDKSGLPSDRFSAERTGGSVSTLTIQRTQQEDSAVYLCASSLLRAGPSYNEQFFGPGTRLTVL.

This clonotype was seen only a few times. The V and J genes are TRBV7-9 and TRBJ2-1; 8 nucleotides line up with TRBD2. CDR1 SEHNR and CDR2 FQNEAQ come from the germline V gene (reference sequence). The J segment lost 0 bases and the V segment lost 10 bases, leaving 5 bases of the junction unmatched. The CDR3 is 14 residues long. This CDR3 is CATGGTSSYNEQFF. In nucleotides, the CDR3 is TGTGCCACAGGCGGGACTAGCTCCTACAATGAGCAGTTCTTC.

The chain combines TRBV12-3 or TRBV12-4 with TRBJ1-1; TRBD1 might be the D (6 bases). This CDR3 spans 17 amino acids. The ends were cut back, 6 bases at V and 2 bases at J, with 22 bases in the middle. This chain's CDR3 is CASSRTLDSRENTEAFF. Here the CDR3 DNA reads TGTGCCAGCAGCCGCACCCTGGACAGCCGTGAAAACACTGAAGCTTTCTTT.

The rearrangement uses TRBV11-2 and TRBJ2-1, with 9 bases matching TRBD1. The germline V gene encodes CDR1 SGHAT and CDR2 FQNNGV. The CDR3 extends over 14 amino acids. V was clipped by 5 bases and J by 7 bases; unmatched bases: 6. CDR3 coding DNA: TGTGCCAGCAGCACAAACAGGGGGCTAAATGAGCAGTTCTTC. Amino acid sequence: CASSTNRGLNEQFF.

The chain links TRBV6-1 to TRBJ2-2, with TRBD2 as a possible D gene (6 bases). CDR1 is MNHNS and CDR2 is SASEGT in the germline V gene. There are 13 residues in the CDR3. Trimming shortened V by 2 bases and J by 5 bases, and 6 bases separated the two germline ends. The CDR3 bases are TGTGCCAGCAGTGAAAGCGGGACCGGGGAGCTGTTTTTT. It codes for CASSESGTGELFF.

Only a few counts were recorded for this clonotype. This chain joins TRBV19 and TRBJ2-1; tentatively, D is TRBD2 (5 bases). With 6 bases removed from V and 12 bases from J, the gap between germline ends came to 15 bases. The CDR3 contains 12 residues. Germline assignment: CDR1 LNHDA and CDR2 SQIVND (reference sequence). CDR3 protein: CASSSGLRGQFF. As DNA, the CDR3 is TGTGCCAGTAGCTCTGGACTGCGCGGGCAGTTCTTC.

The genes are TRBV28 and TRBJ1-2; D is perhaps TRBD1 (5 bases). The CDR3 is 12 amino acids. Per germline, CDR1 MDHEN and CDR2 SYDVKM. Trimming removed 4 bases from V and 8 bases from J, with 11 bases in between. CDR3 sequence: CASSYGDAGYTF. Here the CDR3 DNA reads TGTGCCAGCAGTTACGGGGACGCGGGCTACACCTTC.

Only a few counts were recorded for this clonotype. The chain combines TRBV7-2 with TRBJ1-3, with D uncertain. The germline V gene encodes CDR1 SGHTA and CDR2 FQGNSA. The CDR3 extends over 14 amino acids. Trimming pared 2 bases from V and 1 base from J, leaving 6 bases between. This CDR3 is CASSLRDSGNTIYF. The CDR3 DNA reads as TGTGCCAGCAGCTTACGGGATTCTGGAAACACCATATATTTT. The full variable domain, with the rest looked up from reference TRBV7-2 and TRBJ1-3, is GAGVSQSPSNKVTEKGKDVELRCDPISGHTALYWYRQSLGQGLEFLIYFQGNSAPDKSGLPSDRFSAERTGGSVSTLTIQRTQQEDSAVYLCASSLRDSGNTIYFGEGSWLTVV.

This clonotype has just a few counts. The chain is built from TRBV6-2 or TRBV6-3 and TRBJ1-1, with a possible D match to TRBD1 (6 bases). The CDR3 consists of 14 residues. Germline assignment: CDR1 MNHEY and CDR2 SVGEGT. The germline V and J ends were trimmed by 6 bases and 5 bases, with 16 bases remaining between them. The CDR3 DNA reads TGTGCCAGCAGGGCCCCAGGGGTTGGAACTGAAGCTTTCTTT. Translated, it gives CASRAPGVGTEAFF.

This clonotype has a handful of counts. The chain has TRBV9 and TRBJ2-1, with 9 nucleotides matching TRBD1. Losses at the gene ends were 0 bases for V and 9 bases for J; bases not matched to a gene: 4. The germline gives CDR1 SGDLS, CDR2 YYNGEE. This CDR3 contains 14 residues. CDR3 sequence reads: CASSVGGQGFEQFF. The CDR3 region has the DNA TGTGCCAGCAGCGTAGGGGGACAGGGCTTTGAGCAGTTCTTC.

This clonotype occurred many times. This chain connects TRBV7-2 to TRBJ2-3; D not certain. CDR3 length equals 16 residues. Germline V gene sequence: CDR1 SGHTA, CDR2 FQGNSA. The ends were cut back, 1 base at V and 2 bases at J, with 13 bases in the middle. The CDR3 nucleotides read TGTGCCAGCAGCTTAGGGGCGTCCCCACACACAGATACGCAGTATTTT. Protein product: CASSLGASPHTDTQYF.

V gene TRBV2 combines with J gene TRBJ2-2; 7 bases are a match to TRBD1. This CDR3 has 17 residues. The germline V gene has CDR1 SNHLY and CDR2 FYNNEI. Germline trimming cut 0 bases from V and 4 bases from J; bases unmatched to any gene: 8. The CDR3 protein is CASSEAPQGRGTGELFF. CDR3 DNA sequence: TGTGCCAGCAGTGAAGCCCCACAGGGGCGAGGCACCGGGGAGCTGTTTTTT. The variable domain in full, with the rest retrieved from reference TRBV2 and TRBJ2-2, is EPEVTQTPSHQVTQMGQEVILRCVPISNHLYFYWYRQILGQKVEFLVSFYNNEISEKSEIFDDQFSVERPDGSNFTLKIRSTKLEDSAMYFCASSEAPQGRGTGELFFGEGSRLTVL.